A single sample is the source of the 9 T cell receptor beta chains below, sequenced in a study of blood T cell repertoires in COVID-19. Using immunoSEQ multiplex PCR, the repertoire was profiled, and TCRdb retains in-frame clones only, with some absent. The repertoire holds approximately 350,000 clones, with 86% as singletons. Sequencing used peripheral blood. These receptors all come from a woman aged 55-69 years with COVID-19, enrolled during active disease.

The V gene is TRBV9, the J gene TRBJ2-1; 8 bases are a match to TRBD1. V lost 4 bases and J lost 8; bases outside the gene matches: 11. Germline V gives CDR1 SGDLS, CDR2 YYNGEE. This CDR3 region has 15 residues. The CDR3 nucleotides read TGTGCCAGCAGCCCCCGACAGGGGAATATCCATGAGCAGTTCTTC. This encodes CASSPRQGNIHEQFF.

CDR3 loop: CASSFRESEYF. CDR3 in DNA: TGTGCCAGCAGCTTCCGGGAAAGCGAGTACTTC. This chain uses TRBV5-6 with TRBJ2-7; D perhaps matches TRBD2 (5 bases). Germline V gene lookup returns CDR1 SGHDT and CDR2 YYEEEE. Trimming removed 2 bases at V and 11 bases at J, with 11 bases between. The CDR3 covers 11 residues.

In its sample, this clone was seen once. The chain is built from TRBV18 and TRBJ1-3; D unclear. V was trimmed by 5 bases and J by 4 bases, leaving 9 bases between them. Germline-derived CDR1 and CDR2 are KGHSH and LQKENI. The CDR3 totals 13 residues. The CDR3 reads CASSAADGNTIYF. The CDR3 DNA follows: TGTGCCAGCTCAGCGGCAGACGGAAACACCATATATTTT.

V is TRBV2 and J is TRBJ2-1, with a weak D call TRBD2 (6 bases). The CDR3 covers 12 residues. The germline V gene encodes CDR1 SNHLY and CDR2 FYNNEI. The V end lost 8 bases, the J end lost 5 bases, and 10 bases lay between the germline ends. CDR3 sequence reads: CASGGVNNEQFF. The CDR3 DNA follows: TGTGCCAGCGGAGGGGTGAACAATGAGCAGTTCTTC.

The V gene is TRBV7-9, the J gene TRBJ2-7; D remains ambiguous. Trimming cost V 5 bases and J 2 bases, with 16 bases left between them. CDR1 SEHNR and CDR2 FQNEAQ come from the germline V gene (reference sequence). The CDR3 loop spans 15 amino acids. CDR3 in DNA: TGTGCCAGCAGCACAGTCGGCCCCCACGCCTACGAGCAGTACTTC. Amino acid sequence: CASSTVGPHAYEQYF. Supplemented by reference TRBV7-9 and TRBJ2-7, the full variable domain reads DTGVSQNPRHKITKRGQNVTFRCDPISEHNRLYWYRQTLGQGPEFLTYFQNEAQLEKSRLLSDRFSAERPKGSFSTLEIQRTEQGDSAMYLCASSTVGPHAYEQYFGPGTRLTVT.

V gene TRBV18 combines with J gene TRBJ2-5; the match to TRBD1 covers 7 bases. CDR1 is KGHSH and CDR2 is LQKENI in the germline V gene. The CDR3 is made up of 17 amino acids. The trim removed 2 bases at V and 1 base at J, leaving 10 bases unmatched. CDR3 sequence: CASSPTRQGSTQETQYF. The CDR3 nucleotides read TGTGCCAGCTCACCAACTCGACAGGGTTCAACCCAAGAGACCCAGTACTTC.

This chain links TRBV4-2 with TRBJ2-2; D is ambiguous. V was cut by 2 bases and J by 1 base, with 8 bases left in between. CDR3 size: 15 residues. Germline loops: CDR1 LGHNA, CDR2 YNFKEQ. CDR3 sequence: CASSQHAKNTGELFF. The CDR3 bases are TGTGCCAGCAGCCAACATGCTAAGAACACCGGGGAGCTGTTTTTT.

This chain connects TRBV30 to TRBJ2-3; 9 bases match TRBD2. The germline gives CDR1 GTSNPN, CDR2 SVGIG (reference sequence). Trimming at V came to 0 bases and at J to 6 bases, leaving 7 bases not matched to a gene. The CDR3 spans 15 residues. The CDR3: CAWSVPGLASDTQYF. DNA of the CDR3: TGTGCCTGGAGTGTTCCGGGACTAGCTTCGGATACGCAGTATTTT. Full variable domain (missing parts from reference TRBV30 and TRBJ2-3): SQTIHQWPATLVQPVGSPLSLECTVEGTSNPNLYWYRQAAGRGLQLLFYSVGIGQISSEVPQNLSASRPQDRQFILSSKKLLLSDSGFYLCAWSVPGLASDTQYFGPGTRLTVL.

This sequence joins TRBV27 and TRBJ1-1; 9 bases match TRBD1. The V gene end was trimmed by 6 bases and the J gene end by 4 bases; junction bases not matched to a gene: 6. CDR1 and CDR2 from the germline V gene are MNHEY and SMNVEV (reference sequence). This CDR3 is built from 14 residues. CDR3 bases: TGTGCCAGCAGAACAGGGGGCTTACCCACTGAAGCTTTCTTT. Translated: CASRTGGLPTEAFF.